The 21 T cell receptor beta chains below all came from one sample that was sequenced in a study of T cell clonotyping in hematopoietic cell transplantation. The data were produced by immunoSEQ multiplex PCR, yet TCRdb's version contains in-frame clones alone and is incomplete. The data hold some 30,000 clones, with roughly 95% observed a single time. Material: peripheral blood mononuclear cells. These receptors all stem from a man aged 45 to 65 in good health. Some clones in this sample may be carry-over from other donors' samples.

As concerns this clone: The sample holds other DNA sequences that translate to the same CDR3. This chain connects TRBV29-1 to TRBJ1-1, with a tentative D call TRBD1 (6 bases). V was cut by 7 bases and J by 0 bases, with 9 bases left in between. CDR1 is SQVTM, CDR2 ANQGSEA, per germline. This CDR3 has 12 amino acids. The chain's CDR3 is CSGGQMNTEAFF. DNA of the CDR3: TGCAGCGGTGGACAGATGAACACTGAAGCTTTCTTT.

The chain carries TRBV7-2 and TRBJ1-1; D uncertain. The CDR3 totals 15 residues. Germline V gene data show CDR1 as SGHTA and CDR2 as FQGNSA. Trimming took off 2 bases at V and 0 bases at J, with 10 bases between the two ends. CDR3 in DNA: TGTGCCAGCAGCTTATTCGGGAGTATGAACACTGAAGCTTTCTTT. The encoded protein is CASSLFGSMNTEAFF.

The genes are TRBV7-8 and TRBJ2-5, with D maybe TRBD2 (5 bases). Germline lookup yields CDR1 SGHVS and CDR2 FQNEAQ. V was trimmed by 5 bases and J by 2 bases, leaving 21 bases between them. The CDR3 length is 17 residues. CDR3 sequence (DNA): TGTGCCAGCAGCGAAGAGGGCCCCCAGGAGGATCAAGAGACCCAGTACTTC. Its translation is CASSEEGPQEDQETQYF.

The CDR3 here is CASSNTGNSPLHF. CDR3 coding DNA: TGTGCCAGCAGCAATACAGGGAATTCACCCCTCCACTTT. The V and J genes are TRBV7-3 and TRBJ1-6; D is possibly TRBD1 (6 bases). The germline V and J ends were trimmed by 5 bases and 7 bases, with 9 bases remaining between them. Germline values: CDR1 SGHTA, CDR2 FQGTGA. This CDR3 is built from 13 residues.

DNA for the CDR3: TGTGCCAGCAGCCCCGCCGGTCAGCCCCAGCATTTT. It codes for CASSPAGQPQHF. The chain links TRBV6-5 to TRBJ1-5; D ambiguous. The CDR3 spans 12 residues. Per germline, CDR1 MNHEY and CDR2 SVGAGI. Trimming shortened V by 6 bases and J by 6 bases, and 9 bases separated the two germline ends.

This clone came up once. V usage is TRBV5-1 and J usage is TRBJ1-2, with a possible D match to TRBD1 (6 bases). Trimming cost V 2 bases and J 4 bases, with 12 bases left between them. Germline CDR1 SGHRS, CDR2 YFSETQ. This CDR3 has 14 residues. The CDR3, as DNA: TGCGCCAGCAGCTTCTTACAGGGAGGCTATGGCTACACCTTC. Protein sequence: CASSFLQGGYGYTF.

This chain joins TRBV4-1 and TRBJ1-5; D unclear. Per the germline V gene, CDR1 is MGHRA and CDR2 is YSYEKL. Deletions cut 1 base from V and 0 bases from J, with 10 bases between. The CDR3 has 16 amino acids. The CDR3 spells CASSQGPTYSNQPQHF. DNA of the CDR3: TGCGCCAGCAGCCAAGGACCCACTTATAGCAATCAGCCCCAGCATTTT.

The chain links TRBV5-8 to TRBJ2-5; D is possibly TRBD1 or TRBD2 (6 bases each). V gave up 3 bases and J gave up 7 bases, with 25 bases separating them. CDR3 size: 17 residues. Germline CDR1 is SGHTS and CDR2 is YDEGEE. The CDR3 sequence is CASSSWGAYRDPRTQYF. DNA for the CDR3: TGTGCCAGCAGCTCGTGGGGGGCCTATCGGGACCCGAGGACCCAGTACTTC. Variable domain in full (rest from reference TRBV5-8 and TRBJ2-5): EAGVTQSPTHLIKTRGQQATLRCSPISGHTSVYWYQQALGLGLQFLLWYDEGEERNRGNFPPRFSGRQFPNYSSELNVNALELEDSALYLCASSSWGAYRDPRTQYFGPGTRLLVL.

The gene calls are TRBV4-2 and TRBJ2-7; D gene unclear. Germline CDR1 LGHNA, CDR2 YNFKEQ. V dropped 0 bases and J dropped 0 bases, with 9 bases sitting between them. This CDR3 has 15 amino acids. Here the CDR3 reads CASSQDRPGSYEQYF. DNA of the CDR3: TGTGCCAGCAGCCAAGATCGTCCAGGCTCCTACGAGCAGTACTTC.

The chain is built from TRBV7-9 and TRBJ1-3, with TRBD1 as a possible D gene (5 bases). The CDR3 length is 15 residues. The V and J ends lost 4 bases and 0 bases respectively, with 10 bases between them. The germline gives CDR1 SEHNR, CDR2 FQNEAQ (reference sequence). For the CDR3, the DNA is TGTGCCAGCAGCTCGAGACAGCGCTCTGGAAACACCATATATTTT. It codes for CASSSRQRSGNTIYF.

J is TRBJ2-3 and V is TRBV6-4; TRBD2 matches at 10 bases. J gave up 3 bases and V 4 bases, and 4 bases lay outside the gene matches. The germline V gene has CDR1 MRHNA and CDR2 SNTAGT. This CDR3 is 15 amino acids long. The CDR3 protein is CASSVSGGNTDTQYF. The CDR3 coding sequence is TGTGCCAGCAGTGTTAGCGGGGGGAATACAGATACGCAGTATTTT.

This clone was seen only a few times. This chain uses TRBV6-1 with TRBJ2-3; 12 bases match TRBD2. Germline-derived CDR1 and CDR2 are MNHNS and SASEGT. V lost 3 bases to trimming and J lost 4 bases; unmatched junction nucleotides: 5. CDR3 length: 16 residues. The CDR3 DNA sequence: TGTGCCAGCAGTGAGACTAGCGGGGGAGGCGCAGATACGCAGTATTTT. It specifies CASSETSGGGADTQYF.

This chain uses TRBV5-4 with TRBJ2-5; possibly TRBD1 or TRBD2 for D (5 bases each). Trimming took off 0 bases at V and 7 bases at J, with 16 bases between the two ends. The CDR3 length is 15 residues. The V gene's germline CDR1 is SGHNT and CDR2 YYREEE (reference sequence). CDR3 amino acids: CASSLGDGARPTQYF. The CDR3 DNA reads TGTGCCAGCAGCTTGGGGGACGGGGCTCGTCCGACCCAGTACTTC.

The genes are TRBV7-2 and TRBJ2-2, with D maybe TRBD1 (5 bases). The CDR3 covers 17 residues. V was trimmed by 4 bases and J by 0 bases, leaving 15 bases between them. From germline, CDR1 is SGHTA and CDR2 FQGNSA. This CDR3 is CASSSKTARANTGELFF. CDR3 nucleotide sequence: TGTGCCAGCAGCTCCAAGACAGCCCGCGCGAACACCGGGGAGCTGTTTTTT.

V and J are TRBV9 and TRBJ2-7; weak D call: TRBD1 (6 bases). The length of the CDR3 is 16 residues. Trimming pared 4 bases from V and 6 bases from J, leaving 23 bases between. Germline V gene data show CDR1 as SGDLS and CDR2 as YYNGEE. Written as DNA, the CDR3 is TGTGCCAGCAGCCCTTTTGGTCGGACAGAGGAGACCGAGCAGTACTTC. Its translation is CASSPFGRTEETEQYF.

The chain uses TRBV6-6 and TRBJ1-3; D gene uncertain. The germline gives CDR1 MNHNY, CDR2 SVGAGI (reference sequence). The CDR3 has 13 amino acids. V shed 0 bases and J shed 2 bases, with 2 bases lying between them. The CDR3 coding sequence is TGTGCCAGCAGTTACTCGCCTGGAAACACCATATATTTT. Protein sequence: CASSYSPGNTIYF.

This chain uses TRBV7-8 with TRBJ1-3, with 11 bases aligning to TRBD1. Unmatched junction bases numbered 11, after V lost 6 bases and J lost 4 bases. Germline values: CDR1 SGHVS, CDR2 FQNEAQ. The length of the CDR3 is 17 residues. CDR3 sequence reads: CASREGQGASGGNTIYF. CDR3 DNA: TGTGCCAGCAGAGAAGGACAGGGGGCATCGGGAGGAAACACCATATATTTT.

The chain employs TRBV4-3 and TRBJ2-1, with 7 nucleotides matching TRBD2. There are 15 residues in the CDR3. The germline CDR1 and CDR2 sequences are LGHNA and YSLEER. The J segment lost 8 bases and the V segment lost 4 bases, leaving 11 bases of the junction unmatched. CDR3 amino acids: CASSRLASGVDEQFF. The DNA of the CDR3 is TGCGCCAGCAGCCGATTAGCGAGCGGGGTCGATGAGCAGTTCTTC.

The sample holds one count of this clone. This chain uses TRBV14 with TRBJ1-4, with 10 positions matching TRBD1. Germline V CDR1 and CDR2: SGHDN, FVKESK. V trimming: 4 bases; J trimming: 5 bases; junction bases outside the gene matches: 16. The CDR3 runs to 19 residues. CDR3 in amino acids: CASSRGLVTGGQLNEKLFF. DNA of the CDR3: TGTGCCAGCAGCCGAGGCCTCGTGACAGGGGGCCAACTGAATGAAAAACTGTTTTTT.

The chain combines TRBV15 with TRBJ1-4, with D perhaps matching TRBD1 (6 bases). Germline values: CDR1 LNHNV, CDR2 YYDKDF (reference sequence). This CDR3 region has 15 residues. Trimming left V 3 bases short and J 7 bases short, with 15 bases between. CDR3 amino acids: CATSSIGQGREKLFF. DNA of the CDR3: TGTGCCACCAGCAGCATTGGGCAGGGGCGTGAAAAACTGTTTTTT.

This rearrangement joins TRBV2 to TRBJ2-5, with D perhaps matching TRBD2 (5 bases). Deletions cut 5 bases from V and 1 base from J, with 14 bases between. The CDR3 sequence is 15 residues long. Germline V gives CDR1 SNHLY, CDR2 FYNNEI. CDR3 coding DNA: TGTGCCAGCAGTCCTTACGGGGTTACCCAAGAGACCCAGTACTTC. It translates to CASSPYGVTQETQYF.